This T cell receptor beta chain was captured in a study of cytomegalovirus exposure and HLA in healthy donors. Study observations and caveats: Across donors, sequencing depth was assumed by presence/absence analyses to be roughly uniform.

Germline V gene sequence: CDR1 LGHNA, CDR2 YSLEER. The CDR3 sequence is 16 residues long. Trimming took 1 base from V and 5 from J, leaving 17 bases between them. Researchers ran the PCR with 60 Vbeta and 13 Jbeta primers. Sequencing was performed with immunoSEQ multiplex PCR; in TCRdb, only in-frame clones are kept and a portion is missing. The sample includes fewer than 90,000 clones, around 76% seen only once; the top ten take about 9.5%. On this clone itself: The antigen remains unidentified.

The chain combines TRBV4-3 with TRBJ1-1; D is unresolved. The specimen was PBMCs. This TCR came from a man aged 30 to 39 in good health and CMV-seropositive. The CDR3 nucleotides read TGCGCCAGCAGCCAAGGGGCGGGCTATTCGGGGACTGAAGCTTTCTTT. Amino acids: CASSQGAGYSGTEAFF.